The clone carrying this T cell receptor (beta chain) was seen repeatedly, ten times or more. The data were taken from a study of T cells after yellow fever vaccination. A 5'RACE template-switching step, the method used to make TCR cDNA, added a universal primer site and UMIs. TCRdb analysed the 5' RACE reads with MiXCR anew, one entry per CDR3 protein. Among some 350,000 distinct CDR3 sequences listed, almost 4% were seen once. The CDR3 covers 15 residues. The germline V gene has CDR1 SGHRS and CDR2 YFSETQ. Trimming took 5 bases from V and 5 from J, leaving 19 bases between them. The chain couples TRBV5-1 to TRBJ1-2; weak D call: TRBD1 (6 bases). The sequences come from PBMCs, collected 5 days after the yellow fever booster vaccination. The clonotype was recovered from a man between 18 and 29 years old who received the YFV17D yellow fever vaccine. For the CDR3, the DNA is TGCGCCAGCAGTTCCGGACAGCTGGGGGAATATGGCTACACCTTC. Protein product: CASSSGQLGEYGYTF.